This T cell receptor (beta chain) derives from a study of cytomegalovirus exposure and HLA in healthy donors. Use of 60 Vbeta and 13 Jbeta primers characterized the PCR. Method: immunoSEQ multiplex PCR; TCRdb's copy keeps in-frame clones and lacks some. The sample includes around 140,000 clones, roughly 9.6% of them seen just once. There are 16 residues in the CDR3. This clone turned up a few times. The specimen was PBMCs. The chain is built from TRBV21-1 and TRBJ2-5; TRBD1, the table's D call, was not compared with the DNA. TRBV21-1 is assigned pseudogene status. The sequence derives from a middle-aged woman in good health and CMV-seropositive. The CDR3: CASSKVGTGGQETQYF. The CDR3 DNA reads TGTGCCAGCAGCAAAGTGGGGACAGGGGGTCAAGAGACCCAGTACTTC.